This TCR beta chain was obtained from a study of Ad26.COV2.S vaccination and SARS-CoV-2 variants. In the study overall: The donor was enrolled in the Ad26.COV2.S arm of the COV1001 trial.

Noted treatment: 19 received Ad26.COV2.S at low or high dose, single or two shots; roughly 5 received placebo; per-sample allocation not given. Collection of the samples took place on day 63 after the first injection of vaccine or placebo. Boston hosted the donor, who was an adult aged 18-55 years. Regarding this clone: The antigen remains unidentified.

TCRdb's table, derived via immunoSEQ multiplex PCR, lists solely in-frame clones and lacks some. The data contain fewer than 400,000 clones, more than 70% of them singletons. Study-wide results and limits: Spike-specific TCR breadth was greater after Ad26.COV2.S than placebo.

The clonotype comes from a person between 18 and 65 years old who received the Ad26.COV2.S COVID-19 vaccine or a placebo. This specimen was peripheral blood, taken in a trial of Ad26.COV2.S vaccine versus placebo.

Here the CDR3 DNA reads TGTGCCAGCAGCTGGCGGGGGCCCTCCTCCTACGAGCAGTACTTC. This translates into CASSWRGPSSYEQYF. The gene calls are TRBV6-2 or TRBV6-3 and TRBJ2-7; maybe TRBD2 (7 bases). The germline V gene has CDR1 MNHEY and CDR2 SVGEGT. The ends were cut back, 6 bases at V and 0 bases at J, with 15 bases in the middle. The CDR3 has 15 residues.